This TCR beta chain was sequenced during a study of breast tumors, draining lymph nodes, adjacent tissues. TCRdb redid the calling of the multiplex PCR reads with MiXCR, one entry per CDR3 protein. Among about 180,000 distinct CDR3 sequences listed, approximately 33% were seen once. Breast cancer patients provided tissue from their axillary draining lymph nodes. This clonotype was picked up a small number of times. A much larger clone lies a single base off, so this may be a read error. J lost 5 bases, V lost 3 bases, and 6 bases had no gene match. The germline V gene has CDR1 LGHNT and CDR2 FRNRAP. The CDR3 loop spans 15 amino acids.

The chain links TRBV12-5 to TRBJ2-3; TRBD2 agrees at 9 bases. The sequenced sample consisted of axillary lymph node tissue. This clonotype was sampled from a female donor with breast cancer. Some clones in this sample may be carry-over from other donors' samples. In DNA, the CDR3 is TGTGCTAGTGGTTTCGTTTCAGCGGGAGGAGATACGCAGTATTTT. Protein product: CASGFVSAGGDTQYF.